The next 32 T cell receptor beta chains were all read from a single sample in a study of T cells in Graves' hyperthyroidism and ophthalmopathy. The source material, RNA transcripts, was used to amplify TCR beta CDR3 regions. The HTBI primer set drove a first-round RT-PCR of the TCR CDR3. TCRdb processed the multiplex PCR reads anew with MiXCR; each CDR3 protein has one entry. The sample includes roughly 750,000 distinct CDR3 sequences, over 15% seen only once; the top ten take approximately 8%. Material: blood. The receptors stem from a man in his late teens or twenties with Graves' hyperthyroidism.

V gene TRBV29-1 combines with J gene TRBJ2-3; 10 bases are a match to TRBD2. The CDR3 has 15 residues. Germline V lookup: CDR1 SQVTM, CDR2 ANQGSEA. Trimming removed 2 bases from V and 4 bases from J; junction bases left unmatched: 6. Here the CDR3 reads CSVESSGSWPDTQYF. DNA for the CDR3: TGCAGCGTTGAATCTAGCGGGAGTTGGCCAGATACGCAGTATTTT.

This clonotype was detected only a few times. This may come from a read error, since a much larger clone is one base off. The chain recombines TRBV12-3 or TRBV12-4 with TRBJ2-1; D is unclear. The CDR3 is made up of 15 amino acids. The CDR3 nucleotides read TGTGCCAGCAGCCCGATGGGCACCTCCTACAATGGGCAGTTCTTC. It translates to CASSPMGTSYNGQFF.

This clonotype was counted many times. The genes are TRBV6-1 and TRBJ2-5; D is perhaps TRBD1 (7 bases). Trimming left V 4 bases short and J 1 base short, with 10 bases between. The CDR3 runs 14 residues. Germline V gene data show CDR1 as MNHNS and CDR2 as SASEGT. CDR3 in DNA: TGTGCCAGCAGTGTCCAGGGGGGCCAAGAGACCCAGTACTTC. This codes for CASSVQGGQETQYF.

This chain uses TRBV10-2 with TRBJ1-2; D uncertain. The length of the CDR3 is 13 residues. The V gene's germline CDR1 is WSHSY and CDR2 SAAADI. The germline V and J ends were trimmed by 2 bases and 5 bases, with 9 bases remaining between them. DNA of the CDR3: TGCGCCAGCAGTGAGGACTCTGGGTATGGCTACACCTTC. It codes for CASSEDSGYGYTF.

A few counts support this clonotype. V gene TRBV5-1 combines with J gene TRBJ2-2; 8 nucleotides agree with TRBD2. J gave up 1 base and V 2 bases, and 7 bases lay outside the gene matches. Looked up from germline, CDR1 is SGHRS and CDR2 is YFSETQ. CDR3 length equals 17 residues. CDR3: CASSFSQLAENTGELFF. CDR3 nucleotide sequence: TGCGCCAGCAGCTTTTCCCAACTAGCGGAGAACACCGGGGAGCTGTTTTTT.

J is TRBJ2-1 and V is TRBV12-3 or TRBV12-4; TRBD1 is a possible D gene (6 bases). The CDR3 spans 15 residues. Trimming shortened V by 7 bases and J by 4 bases, and 17 bases separated the two germline ends. The CDR3 region is CASTPQGPAYNEQFF. CDR3 coding DNA: TGTGCCAGCACTCCACAGGGTCCAGCATACAATGAGCAGTTCTTC.

This clonotype has a handful of counts. CDR3 bases: TGTGCCAGCAGCCAGAGTAGAAGGGGCGAGCAGTACTTC. This translates into CASSQSRRGEQYF. The chain uses TRBV3-1 and TRBJ2-7; the D gene is possibly TRBD1 (5 bases). The CDR3 sequence is 13 residues long. Germline CDR1 reads LGHDT; CDR2 reads YNNKEL (reference sequence). V was cut by 3 bases and J by 6 bases, with 12 bases left in between.

The chain couples TRBV11-2 to TRBJ2-1, with 7 positions matching TRBD2. Per the germline V gene, CDR1 is SGHAT and CDR2 is FQNNGV. Trimming removed 4 bases from V and 8 bases from J; junction bases left unmatched: 11. This CDR3 has 15 residues. CDR3 loop: CASSSSGGRYHEQFF. The CDR3 DNA is TGTGCCAGCAGCTCCTCGGGGGGACGGTATCATGAGCAGTTCTTC.

This clonotype was counted a few times. This rearrangement joins TRBV13 to TRBJ1-1; D is uncertain. The germline CDR1 and CDR2 sequences are PRHDT and FYEKMQ (reference sequence). V was clipped by 2 bases and J by 1 base, with 8 bases between them. This CDR3 has 14 amino acids. The CDR3 loop reads CASSLRVSNTEAFF. For the CDR3, the DNA is TGTGCCAGCAGCTTACGGGTCTCGAACACTGAAGCTTTCTTT.

The chain carries TRBV5-4 and TRBJ1-6; a weak D match, TRBD1 (6 bases). V gave up 0 bases and J gave up 8 bases, with 12 bases separating them. The CDR3 contains 15 residues. Germline V gene data show CDR1 as SGHNT and CDR2 as YYREEE (reference sequence). CDR3: CASSLARTADSPLHF. DNA for the CDR3: TGTGCCAGCAGCTTGGCGAGGACAGCCGATTCACCCCTCCACTTT.

This clonotype has ten or more counts. This sequence joins TRBV28 and TRBJ2-7; D possibly corresponds to TRBD2 (5 bases). V dropped 2 bases and J dropped 7 bases, with 15 bases sitting between them. CDR3 length: 14 residues. The V gene's germline CDR1 is MDHEN and CDR2 SYDVKM. The CDR3 nucleotides read TGTGCCAGCAGTTTACATCGGGATATGTATGAGCAGTACTTC. Protein product: CASSLHRDMYEQYF.

As to this clonotype: A junction boundary mismatches the germline segment, possibly from a read error. In nucleotides, the CDR3 is TGTGCCAGCAGTGACTCGGGGGCTGGGGCCAACGTCCTGACTTTC. It is translated as CASSDSGAGANVLTF. This rearrangement joins TRBV6-2 or TRBV6-3 to TRBJ2-6; D might be TRBD2 (6 bases). Germline V lookup: CDR1 MNHEY, CDR2 SVGEGT. This CDR3 is 15 amino acids long.

This clonotype appeared a few times. The chain combines TRBV4-2 with TRBJ2-1, with D tentatively TRBD2 (5 bases). With 0 bases removed from V and 8 bases from J, the gap between germline ends came to 20 bases. Germline CDR1 LGHNA, CDR2 YNFKEQ. This CDR3 has 17 amino acids. CDR3 residues: CASSQEELVGSGDEQFF. CDR3 coding DNA: TGTGCCAGCAGCCAAGAAGAACTCGTGGGGAGCGGCGATGAGCAGTTCTTC.

This clonotype was seen ten or more times. The V gene is TRBV2, the J gene TRBJ2-7; D not certain. Germline assignment: CDR1 SNHLY and CDR2 FYNNEI. V was shortened by 4 bases and J by 0 bases, with 10 bases between the two germline ends. This CDR3 comprises 14 residues. The CDR3 sequence is CASSVRGSSYEQYF. CDR3 coding DNA: TGTGCCAGCAGTGTCCGTGGTAGCTCCTACGAGCAGTACTTC.

This clonotype was counted ten times or more. The chain recombines TRBV11-3 with TRBJ2-6; 7 bases fit TRBD1. The CDR3 covers 18 residues. CDR1 and CDR2 (germline): SGHNT, YENEEA. Trimming took 4 bases from V and 0 from J; bases not matched to a gene: 9. CDR3 in amino acids: CASSYRDRAFSGANVLTF. In nucleotides, the CDR3 is TGTGCCAGCAGCTACCGGGACAGAGCATTCTCTGGGGCCAACGTCCTGACTTTC.

The sample holds a few counts of this clonotype. This rearrangement joins TRBV10-3 to TRBJ2-1, with 10 bases matching TRBD2. The CDR3 has 16 amino acids. The germline V gene encodes CDR1 ENHRY and CDR2 SYGVKD. The V gene end was trimmed by 6 bases and the J gene end by 6 bases; junction bases not matched to a gene: 11. The CDR3 here is CAISDPRLAGVNEQFF. DNA of the CDR3: TGTGCCATCAGCGACCCTCGCCTAGCGGGAGTCAATGAGCAGTTCTTC.

The table lists this clonotype with a few counts. This rearrangement joins TRBV30 to TRBJ2-5; a possible D gene is TRBD1 (6 bases). The CDR3 extends over 12 amino acids. The germline V and J ends were trimmed by 3 bases and 4 bases, with 9 bases remaining between them. The germline V gene encodes CDR1 GTSNPN and CDR2 SVGIG (reference sequence). The CDR3 loop is CAWRDSAETQYF. The CDR3 DNA reads TGTGCCTGGAGGGACAGCGCAGAGACCCAGTACTTC.

This clonotype has more than one count but fewer than ten. This rearrangement joins TRBV7-2 to TRBJ1-6; D not resolved. V was trimmed by 3 bases and J by 10 bases, leaving 13 bases between them. This CDR3 contains 14 residues. Germline CDR1 and CDR2: SGHTA and FQGNSA. The CDR3 sequence: CASSLGGLKSPLHF. In DNA form, the CDR3 reads TGTGCCAGCAGCTTGGGTGGGCTAAAATCACCCCTCCACTTT.

The V call is TRBV5-8, the J call TRBJ1-2; 8 bases map to TRBD1. This CDR3 region has 15 residues. V lost 1 base and J lost 7; bases outside the gene matches: 9. CDR1 is SGHTS, CDR2 YDEGEE, per germline. CDR3 region: CASSLSGTGRGGYTF. DNA of the CDR3: TGTGCCAGCAGCTTGTCCGGGACAGGCCGGGGTGGCTACACCTTC.

This clonotype was seen many times. The genes are TRBV11-1 and TRBJ2-1; 8 bases line up with TRBD1. The CDR3 length is 16 residues. Germline CDR1 and CDR2: SGHAT and FQDESV (reference sequence). The trim removed 5 bases at V and 4 bases at J, leaving 10 bases unmatched. CDR3 sequence (DNA): TGTGCCAGCAGCCCACTGCCCGGACAGGGTTACAATGAGCAGTTCTTC. As protein: CASSPLPGQGYNEQFF.

This clonotype was seen repeatedly, ten times or more. The V gene is TRBV12-5, the J gene TRBJ2-6; unclear D gene. V lost 3 bases and J 1 base, leaving 1 base between the germline ends. The CDR3 covers 13 residues. CDR1 is LGHNT, CDR2 FRNRAP, per germline. The CDR3 nucleotides read TGTGCTAGTGGTTTTTCTGGGGCCAACGTCCTGACTTTC. Its protein product is CASGFSGANVLTF.

A word on this clonotype: A clone one base away is much larger, so this may be a read error. The J gene is TRBJ1-1, the V gene TRBV3-1; TRBD1 matches at 8 bases. The CDR3 is made up of 17 amino acids. In germline, CDR1 is LGHDT, CDR2 YNNKEL (reference sequence). DNA of the CDR3: TGTGCCAACAGCCAAGCCGAGCCCCAGGGGGCCCACGCTGAAGCTTTCTTT. Amino acids: CANSQAEPQGAHAEAFF.

V usage is TRBV7-9 and J usage is TRBJ2-2, with D hard to call. The CDR3 totals 13 residues. The V gene's germline CDR1 is SEHNR and CDR2 FQNEAQ (reference sequence). Trimming shortened V by 8 bases and J by 5 bases, and 12 bases separated the two germline ends. CDR3 sequence reads: CASLLVATGELFF. DNA of the CDR3: TGTGCCAGCCTCTTGGTAGCTACCGGGGAGCTGTTTTTT.

This clonotype was observed at least ten times. The chain links TRBV2 to TRBJ1-2, with 10 bases that match TRBD1. CDR3 length: 15 amino acids. The trim removed 1 base at V and 6 bases at J, leaving 5 bases unmatched. The germline V gene encodes CDR1 SNHLY and CDR2 FYNNEI. The CDR3 region is CASSEGRQGADGYTF. The CDR3 nucleotides read TGTGCCAGCAGTGAAGGCCGACAGGGGGCAGATGGCTACACCTTC. The full variable domain, its missing parts supplied by reference TRBV2 and TRBJ1-2, is EPEVTQTPSHQVTQMGQEVILRCVPISNHLYFYWYRQILGQKVEFLVSFYNNEISEKSEIFDDQFSVERPDGSNFTLKIRSTKLEDSAMYFCASSEGRQGADGYTFGSGTRLTVV.

This clonotype was seen only a few times. The J gene is TRBJ1-3, the V gene TRBV27, with 8 bases matching TRBD1. Trimming cost V 5 bases and J 2 bases; bases outside gene matches: 5. The CDR3 loop spans 15 amino acids. Germline V gives CDR1 MNHEY, CDR2 SMNVEV (reference sequence). The CDR3 is CASSPNRGTGNTIYF. The DNA for the CDR3 is TGTGCCAGCAGTCCGAACAGGGGGACTGGAAACACCATATATTTT.

The sample holds many counts of this clonotype. The V gene is TRBV10-3, the J gene TRBJ2-7; no firm D call. Germline V gene sequence: CDR1 ENHRY, CDR2 SYGVKD. V lost 2 bases, J lost 7 bases, and 12 bases lay in between. CDR3 length: 13 amino acids. The CDR3 region has the DNA TGTGCCATCAGTGAGCGGCAATTCGGGGAGCAGTACTTC. Translation: CAISERQFGEQYF.

This clonotype was observed many times. CDR3 DNA: TGTGCCAGCAGCTTAAAAGGAGTAGCGGGAGGGCTCACCGGGGAGCTGTTTTTT. It codes for CASSLKGVAGGLTGELFF. The genes are TRBV7-3 and TRBJ2-2, with 11 bases matching TRBD2. Germline trimming cut 1 base from V and 4 bases from J; bases unmatched to any gene: 8. Germline CDR1 SGHTA, CDR2 FQGTGA. There are 18 residues in the CDR3.

Many counts were recorded for this clonotype. The chain links TRBV2 to TRBJ2-5; 7 bases line up with TRBD1. Trimming at V came to 5 bases and at J to 2 bases, leaving 5 bases not matched to a gene. CDR3 size: 14 residues. CDR1 and CDR2 from the germline V gene are SNHLY and FYNNEI. CDR3 amino acids: CASSTGQTQETQYF. The CDR3, as DNA: TGTGCCAGCAGTACGGGACAGACTCAAGAGACCCAGTACTTC.

Turning to this clonotype: This may come from a read error, since a much larger clone is one base off. V usage is TRBV6-1 and J usage is TRBJ2-5, with D unclear. This CDR3 has 14 amino acids. Trimming pared 3 bases from V and 3 bases from J, leaving 11 bases between. In germline, CDR1 is MNHNS, CDR2 SASEGT. CDR3: CASSESKGKETQYF. CDR3 in DNA: TGTGCCAGCAGTGAGTCGAAAGGGAAAGAGACCCAGTACTTC.

This clonotype was seen a few times. A read error may produce the germline difference seen at one junction end. This chain joins TRBV15 and TRBJ2-1; perhaps TRBD2 as D (7 bases). The germline V gene encodes CDR1 LNHNV and CDR2 YYDKDF (reference sequence). This CDR3 is built from 14 residues. CDR3 nucleotide sequence: TGTGCCACCAGCAGCCGGGGGGCCTTTAATGAGCAGTCCTTC. Its protein is CATSSRGAFNEQSF.

The V call is TRBV6-2 or TRBV6-3, the J call TRBJ1-2, with 7 bases matching TRBD1. The V segment lost 6 bases and the J segment 2 bases; nucleotides outside the gene matches: 3. Germline CDR1 is MNHEY and CDR2 is SVGEGT. The length of the CDR3 is 13 residues. The CDR3 here is CASRSTGNYGYTF. The CDR3 DNA reads as TGTGCCAGCAGGTCGACAGGGAACTATGGCTACACCTTC.

The chain is built from TRBV5-1 and TRBJ2-2; no clear D gene. In germline, CDR1 is SGHRS, CDR2 YFSETQ. This CDR3 contains 14 residues. V gave up 3 bases and J gave up 3 bases, with 9 bases separating them. CDR3 loop: CASSYTEDTGELFF. DNA of the CDR3: TGCGCCAGCAGCTACACCGAGGACACCGGGGAGCTGTTTTTT.